Listed below are T cell receptor beta chains from one sample, sequenced in a study of blood T cell repertoires in COVID-19. Sequenced by immunoSEQ multiplex PCR; TCRdb stores in-frame clones only, minus some. The data hold about 95,000 clones, with roughly four fifths observed a single time. Sequencing was carried out using peripheral blood. The receptors derive from a human donor in a cohort sampled during active COVID-19. CDR3s include the opening cysteine and the closing phenylalanine or tryptophan. The order of the fields is J gene, clone size, V gene, D gene, CDR3 protein, CDR3 DNA. The D gene is left open where the match is weak. The size entry is marked missing in some rows and otherwise reads once, few, many or a size class.

j_gene: TRBJ2-1
abundance: -
v_gene: TRBV7-2
d_gene: -
CDR3aa: CASSLAGGVDEQFF
CDR3nt: TGTGCCAGCAGCTTAGCAGGAGGTGTAGATGAGCAGTTCTTC

j_gene: TRBJ1-3
abundance: -
v_gene: TRBV7-3
d_gene: -
CDR3aa: CASQGTGNTIYF
CDR3nt: TGTGCCAGCCAGGGAACGGGAAACACCATATATTTT

j_gene: TRBJ2-7
abundance: -
v_gene: TRBV6-5
d_gene: -
CDR3aa: CASSPIAGSSYEQYF
CDR3nt: TGTGCCAGCAGCCCCATAGCCGGGAGCTCCTACGAGCAGTACTTC

j_gene: TRBJ2-1
abundance: -
v_gene: TRBV2
d_gene: TRBD2
CDR3aa: CASSERGLAAYNEQFF
CDR3nt: TGTGCCAGCAGTGAACGGGGACTAGCGGCCTACAATGAGCAGTTCTTC

j_gene: TRBJ1-5
abundance: -
v_gene: TRBV29-1
d_gene: -
CDR3aa: CSVQAYSNQPQHF
CDR3nt: TGCAGCGTGCAGGCTTATAGCAATCAGCCCCAGCATTTT

j_gene: TRBJ1-1
abundance: -
v_gene: TRBV10-3
d_gene: -
CDR3aa: CAISPTGENTEAFF
CDR3nt: TGTGCCATCAGCCCGACAGGTGAGAACACTGAAGCTTTCTTT

j_gene: TRBJ2-7
abundance: -
v_gene: TRBV28
d_gene: TRBD2
CDR3aa: CASSLWTSGGEQYF
CDR3nt: TGTGCCAGCAGTTTATGGACTAGCGGAGGCGAGCAGTACTTC

j_gene: TRBJ2-7
abundance: once
v_gene: TRBV7-9
d_gene: TRBD1
CDR3aa: CASSRTGDEQYF
CDR3nt: TGTGCCAGCAGCCGGACAGGGGACGAGCAGTACTTC

j_gene: TRBJ2-1
abundance: -
v_gene: TRBV6-1
d_gene: -
CDR3aa: CASSVEGQGLSNEQFF
CDR3nt: TGTGCCAGCAGTGTTGAAGGACAGGGACTAAGCAATGAGCAGTTCTTC

j_gene: TRBJ1-2
abundance: few
v_gene: TRBV3-1/TRBV3-2
d_gene: -
CDR3aa: CASSRPGFVYGYTF
CDR3nt: TGTGCCAGCAGCCGTCCGGGGTTTGTCTATGGCTACACCTTC

j_gene: TRBJ1-1
abundance: -
v_gene: TRBV5-1
d_gene: -
CDR3aa: CASSLEMNTEAFF
CDR3nt: TGCGCCAGCAGCCTCGAGATGAACACTGAAGCTTTCTTT

j_gene: TRBJ2-2
abundance: few
v_gene: TRBV16
d_gene: -
CDR3aa: CASSQIRTGELFF
CDR3nt: TGTGCCAGCAGCCAAATTCGGACCGGGGAGCTGTTTTTT

j_gene: TRBJ2-1
abundance: -
v_gene: TRBV11-3
d_gene: TRBD2
CDR3aa: CASSPSSGVTSNNEQFF
CDR3nt: TGTGCCAGCAGCCCCAGTAGCGGGGTAACCTCTAACAATGAGCAGTTCTTC

j_gene: TRBJ2-1
abundance: once
v_gene: TRBV6-2/TRBV6-3
d_gene: -
CDR3aa: CASSESLGRPYNEQFF
CDR3nt: TGTGCCAGCAGCGAATCACTAGGTAGGCCCTACAATGAGCAGTTCTTC

j_gene: TRBJ1-1
abundance: -
v_gene: TRBV7-3
d_gene: -
CDR3aa: CASSLSGNTEAFF
CDR3nt: TGTGCCAGCAGCTTATCAGGGAACACTGAAGCTTTCTTT

j_gene: TRBJ1-1
abundance: -
v_gene: TRBV7-2
d_gene: -
CDR3aa: CASSPWTIPATEAFF
CDR3nt: TGTGCCAGCAGCCCCTGGACAATCCCTGCCACTGAAGCTTTCTTT

j_gene: TRBJ1-2
abundance: -
v_gene: TRBV27
d_gene: -
CDR3aa: CASSPRGFAYGYTF
CDR3nt: TGTGCCAGCAGCCCCCGGGGGTTCGCCTATGGCTACACCTTC

j_gene: TRBJ2-7
abundance: -
v_gene: TRBV9
d_gene: -
CDR3aa: CASSVGSYYEQYF
CDR3nt: TGTGCCAGCAGCGTAGGGTCCTACTACGAGCAGTACTTC

j_gene: TRBJ1-2
abundance: -
v_gene: TRBV3-1/TRBV3-2
d_gene: -
CDR3aa: CASSRLTNYGYTF
CDR3nt: TGTGCCAGCAGCCGGCTTACTAACTATGGCTACACCTTC

j_gene: TRBJ2-2
abundance: -
v_gene: TRBV5-1
d_gene: TRBD1
CDR3aa: CASSLAGTGTGELFF
CDR3nt: TGCGCCAGCAGCTTGGCCGGGACAGGGACCGGGGAGCTGTTTTTT

j_gene: TRBJ1-3
abundance: -
v_gene: TRBV3-1/TRBV3-2
d_gene: TRBD1
CDR3aa: CASRPRTGESSGNTIYF
CDR3nt: TGTGCCAGCAGGCCTCGGACAGGGGAATCCTCTGGAAACACCATATATTTT

j_gene: TRBJ2-3
abundance: few
v_gene: TRBV5-6
d_gene: -
CDR3aa: CASSLAGNTQYF
CDR3nt: TGTGCCAGCAGCTTGGCGGGAAATACGCAGTATTTT

j_gene: TRBJ2-3
abundance: -
v_gene: TRBV29-1
d_gene: TRBD2
CDR3aa: CSVDFSSAGGATDTQYF
CDR3nt: TGCAGCGTAGACTTCTCCTCGGCGGGGGGGGCCACAGATACGCAGTATTTT

j_gene: TRBJ2-3
abundance: -
v_gene: TRBV7-9
d_gene: -
CDR3aa: CASSFRTPGNPDTQYF
CDR3nt: TGTGCCAGCAGCTTTCGGACCCCCGGGAATCCAGATACGCAGTATTTT

j_gene: TRBJ2-5
abundance: -
v_gene: TRBV12-3/TRBV12-4
d_gene: TRBD1
CDR3aa: CASSRDRGETQYF
CDR3nt: TGTGCCAGCAGCCGGGACAGGGGAGAGACCCAGTACTTC

j_gene: TRBJ2-4
abundance: -
v_gene: TRBV25-1
d_gene: TRBD1
CDR3aa: CASSELGQGAAKNIQYF
CDR3nt: TGTGCCAGCAGTGAACTCGGACAGGGGGCGGCCAAAAACATTCAGTACTTC

j_gene: TRBJ2-5
abundance: few
v_gene: TRBV7-2
d_gene: TRBD1
CDR3aa: CASSSGTGKTQYF
CDR3nt: TGTGCCAGCAGCTCGGGGACAGGGAAGACCCAGTACTTC

j_gene: TRBJ1-5
abundance: -
v_gene: TRBV5-1
d_gene: -
CDR3aa: CASRRDSNQPQHF
CDR3nt: TGCGCCAGCAGGCGGGACAGCAATCAGCCCCAGCATTTT

j_gene: TRBJ1-1
abundance: -
v_gene: TRBV6-5
d_gene: TRBD1
CDR3aa: CASRPPGDRGSAFF
CDR3nt: TGTGCCAGCAGACCTCCGGGGGACAGGGGGTCGGCTTTCTTT

j_gene: TRBJ1-6
abundance: -
v_gene: TRBV28
d_gene: TRBD1
CDR3aa: CASSPRDRDNSPLHF
CDR3nt: TGTGCCAGCAGTCCAAGGGACAGGGATAATTCACCCCTCCACTTT

j_gene: TRBJ1-5
abundance: -
v_gene: TRBV2
d_gene: -
CDR3aa: CASSGWEQGSQPQHF
CDR3nt: TGTGCCAGCAGTGGTTGGGAACAGGGAAGTCAGCCCCAGCATTTT

j_gene: TRBJ2-1
abundance: -
v_gene: TRBV7-9
d_gene: TRBD1
CDR3aa: CASSFGTGAMDEQFF
CDR3nt: TGTGCCAGCAGCTTCGGGACAGGGGCCATGGATGAGCAGTTCTTC

j_gene: TRBJ2-7
abundance: -
v_gene: TRBV28
d_gene: -
CDR3aa: CASSLTGLEQYF
CDR3nt: TGTGCCAGCAGTTTAACCGGTCTCGAGCAGTACTTC

j_gene: TRBJ1-6
abundance: -
v_gene: TRBV2
d_gene: -
CDR3aa: CASNPRGAPGAYNSPLHF
CDR3nt: TGTGCCAGCAATCCCCGCGGGGCCCCCGGCGCCTATAATTCACCCCTCCACTTT

j_gene: TRBJ1-2
abundance: -
v_gene: TRBV15
d_gene: -
CDR3aa: CATSRTPGQGVYYGYTF
CDR3nt: TGTGCCACCAGCAGGACCCCGGGACAAGGGGTATACTATGGCTACACCTTC

j_gene: TRBJ2-1
abundance: -
v_gene: TRBV5-1
d_gene: -
CDR3aa: CASSTRSGSNEQFF
CDR3nt: TGCGCCAGCAGCACGAGGTCCGGCAGCAATGAGCAGTTCTTC

j_gene: TRBJ2-7
abundance: -
v_gene: TRBV18
d_gene: -
CDR3aa: CASSPGRGREDEQYF
CDR3nt: TGTGCCAGCTCACCAGGGCGGGGGCGCGAGGACGAGCAGTACTTC

j_gene: TRBJ2-3
abundance: -
v_gene: TRBV23-1
d_gene: -
CDR3aa: CASSQSHRVKRPTDTQYF
CDR3nt: TGCGCCAGCAGTCAATCCCACAGGGTAAAGAGACCCACAGATACGCAGTATTTT

j_gene: TRBJ2-7
abundance: -
v_gene: TRBV28
d_gene: -
CDR3aa: CASRPGAGGYYEQYF
CDR3nt: TGTGCCAGCAGGCCGGGGGCAGGGGGTTACTACGAGCAGTACTTC

j_gene: TRBJ2-1
abundance: -
v_gene: TRBV20-1
d_gene: TRBD2
CDR3aa: CSASPQGSLATSSYNEQFF
CDR3nt: TGCAGTGCTAGTCCCCAAGGGTCACTAGCGACGAGCTCCTACAATGAGCAGTTCTTC

j_gene: TRBJ2-5
abundance: -
v_gene: TRBV5-4
d_gene: TRBD2
CDR3aa: CASSLVELAGQETQYF
CDR3nt: TGTGCCAGCAGCTTGGTGGAACTAGCGGGACAAGAGACCCAGTACTTC

j_gene: TRBJ1-1
abundance: -
v_gene: TRBV5-1
d_gene: TRBD1
CDR3aa: CASRRGDRAMNTEAFF
CDR3nt: TGCGCCAGCAGGAGAGGGGACAGGGCCATGAACACTGAAGCTTTCTTT

j_gene: TRBJ2-1
abundance: -
v_gene: TRBV3-1/TRBV3-2
d_gene: TRBD2
CDR3aa: CASSLSLAGDNEQFF
CDR3nt: TGTGCCAGCAGCCTTTCGCTAGCGGGAGATAATGAGCAGTTCTTC

j_gene: TRBJ2-1
abundance: -
v_gene: TRBV14
d_gene: TRBD1
CDR3aa: CASSQDLGQVNNEQFF
CDR3nt: TGTGCCAGCAGCCAAGATTTGGGACAGGTAAACAATGAGCAGTTCTTC

j_gene: TRBJ1-1
abundance: -
v_gene: TRBV10-3
d_gene: -
CDR3aa: CAISEYEGSTEAFF
CDR3nt: TGTGCCATCAGTGAGTACGAGGGCTCCACTGAAGCTTTCTTT

j_gene: TRBJ1-4
abundance: -
v_gene: TRBV14
d_gene: -
CDR3aa: CASSQDSARNEKLFF
CDR3nt: TGTGCCAGCAGCCAAGATAGCGCCCGTAATGAAAAACTGTTTTTT

j_gene: TRBJ1-5
abundance: -
v_gene: TRBV20-1
d_gene: TRBD1
CDR3aa: CSASSPVGTGDHSNQPQHF
CDR3nt: TGCAGTGCTAGTTCCCCCGTGGGGACAGGGGATCATAGCAATCAGCCCCAGCATTTT

j_gene: TRBJ2-3
abundance: -
v_gene: TRBV29-1
d_gene: TRBD2
CDR3aa: CSASELAGASDTQYF
CDR3nt: TGCAGCGCCTCCGAACTAGCGGGAGCAAGCGATACGCAGTATTTT

j_gene: TRBJ2-1
abundance: -
v_gene: TRBV3-1/TRBV3-2
d_gene: -
CDR3aa: CASSQDVVVKFF
CDR3nt: TGTGCCAGCAGCCAAGATGTGGTAGTTAAGTTCTTC

j_gene: TRBJ1-5
abundance: -
v_gene: TRBV28
d_gene: TRBD1
CDR3aa: CASRSGTENQPQHF
CDR3nt: TGTGCCAGCAGGTCCGGGACAGAGAATCAGCCCCAGCATTTT

j_gene: TRBJ2-2
abundance: -
v_gene: TRBV15
d_gene: -
CDR3aa: CATEQRNTGELFF
CDR3nt: TGTGCCACCGAGCAGCGGAACACCGGGGAGCTGTTTTTT

j_gene: TRBJ2-6
abundance: -
v_gene: TRBV25-1
d_gene: TRBD2
CDR3aa: CASSDLAGGPSGANVLTF
CDR3nt: TGTGCCAGCAGTGATCTAGCGGGAGGGCCTTCTGGGGCCAACGTCCTGACTTTC

j_gene: TRBJ1-1
abundance: -
v_gene: TRBV27
d_gene: -
CDR3aa: CASSLIQVRGTEAFF
CDR3nt: TGTGCCAGCAGTTTAATCCAGGTTAGGGGCACTGAAGCTTTCTTT

j_gene: TRBJ2-7
abundance: many
v_gene: TRBV7-6
d_gene: -
CDR3aa: CASSLNERSYEQYF
CDR3nt: TGTGCCAGCAGCTTAAACGAGAGGTCCTACGAGCAGTACTTC

j_gene: TRBJ2-6
abundance: -
v_gene: TRBV6-1
d_gene: -
CDR3aa: CASSDQGWASGANVLTF
CDR3nt: TGTGCCAGCAGTGACCAGGGATGGGCCTCTGGGGCCAACGTCCTGACTTTC